These 30 T cell receptor beta chains share one sample of origin, sequenced in a study of blood T cell repertoires in COVID-19. The repertoire was sequenced with immunoSEQ multiplex PCR; TCRdb's copy has only in-frame clones and lacks some. There are roughly 320,000 clones in the sample; approximately 90% occur only once, and about 4.2% lies in the top ten. Sequenced: PBMCs or T cells enriched from blood (not recorded which). These receptors all come from a young man who had recovered from COVID-19.

The chain combines TRBV28 with TRBJ1-2; tentatively, D is TRBD1 (5 bases). Trimming took 3 bases from V and 7 from J, leaving 21 bases between them. CDR1 is MDHEN, CDR2 SYDVKM, per germline. The CDR3 is 16 amino acids. This CDR3 reads CASSLVEGMGEGGYTF. CDR3 bases: TGTGCCAGCAGTTTGGTGGAGGGGATGGGAGAAGGTGGCTACACCTTC.

This rearrangement joins TRBV19 to TRBJ1-5; tentatively, D is TRBD1 (5 bases). Germline loops: CDR1 LNHDA, CDR2 SQIVND (reference sequence). V was shortened by 0 bases and J by 7 bases, with 10 bases between the two germline ends. CDR3 length: 14 residues. CDR3 coding DNA: TGTGCCAGTAGTATAGAAAGGGGAAGGCAGCCCCAGCATTTT. Encoded protein: CASSIERGRQPQHF.

V is TRBV29-1 and J is TRBJ2-5, with no clear D. Germline V CDR1 and CDR2: SQVTM, ANQGSEA. The CDR3 loop spans 16 amino acids. Between the trimmed V and J ends, which lost 7 bases and 0 bases, there was a span of 21 bases. The CDR3 bases are TGCAGCGCTGCACTCGGCGGAGCTTCGTACCAAGAGACCCAGTACTTC. Translated, it gives CSAALGGASYQETQYF.

This chain uses TRBV24-1 with TRBJ1-2, with TRBD1 matching over 7 bases. This CDR3 contains 12 residues. Germline values: CDR1 KGHDR, CDR2 SFDVKD. With V trimmed by 3 bases and J by 8 bases, 2 bases remained unmatched. The CDR3 spells CATSDRTGGYTF. The CDR3 coding sequence is TGTGCCACCAGTGATCGGACAGGCGGCTACACCTTC.

CDR3 DNA sequence: TGTGCCAGCAGCCCGGGACAGGCCCCCTACGAGCAGTACTTC. Protein sequence: CASSPGQAPYEQYF. V gene TRBV2 combines with J gene TRBJ2-7, with 8 nucleotides matching TRBD1. This CDR3 spans 14 amino acids. V lost 6 bases, J lost 2 bases, and 6 bases stayed unmatched. Germline V gene lookup returns CDR1 SNHLY and CDR2 FYNNEI.

The J gene is TRBJ2-1, the V gene TRBV28, with no clear D. V was clipped by 0 bases and J by 10 bases, with 13 bases between them. The CDR3 spans 14 residues. The germline V gene has CDR1 MDHEN and CDR2 SYDVKM. In nucleotides, the CDR3 is TGTGCCAGCAGTTTATGGCCCCAGACTCAGGAGCAGTTCTTC. Residues: CASSLWPQTQEQFF.

This clone was seen a single time. The chain is built from TRBV27 and TRBJ1-5; D is undetermined. The germline V gene encodes CDR1 MNHEY and CDR2 SMNVEV (reference sequence). V was cut by 6 bases and J by 4 bases, with 13 bases left in between. This CDR3 spans 14 amino acids. CDR3 bases: TGTGCCAGCAGACCCCTCCCCACTAATCAGCCCCAGCATTTT. Amino acid sequence: CASRPLPTNQPQHF.

The rearrangement uses TRBV29-1 and TRBJ1-4, with D tentatively TRBD1 (6 bases). This CDR3 is built from 14 residues. Germline CDR1 is SQVTM and CDR2 is ANQGSEA. With 7 bases removed from V and 4 bases from J, the gap between germline ends came to 16 bases. Here the CDR3 DNA reads TGCAGCGCCGGAGGGGGGGACTTTAATGAAAAACTGTTTTTT. This encodes CSAGGGDFNEKLFF.

The genes are TRBV6-5 and TRBJ1-5, with TRBD1 matching over 7 bases. V lost 6 bases, J lost 5 bases, and 7 bases stayed unmatched. CDR1 and CDR2 (germline): MNHEY, SVGAGI. The CDR3 is made up of 14 amino acids. The CDR3 loop is CASRDRTGDQPQHF. The CDR3 bases are TGTGCCAGCAGGGACCGTACAGGGGATCAGCCCCAGCATTTT.

This rearrangement joins TRBV5-1 to TRBJ2-7; 9 nucleotides agree with TRBD1. V gave up 4 bases and J gave up 3 bases; unmatched junction bases: 2. Per germline, CDR1 SGHRS and CDR2 YFSETQ. CDR3 size: 13 residues. Here the CDR3 DNA reads TGCGCCAGCAGCGGGGGACAGGGCTACGAGCAGTACTTC. This sequence encodes CASSGGQGYEQYF.

This clone was counted once. The rearrangement joins TRBV11-2 to TRBJ1-2; 7 bases agree with TRBD1. Per the germline V gene, CDR1 is SGHAT and CDR2 is FQNNGV. Losses at the gene ends were 4 bases for V and 2 bases for J; bases not matched to a gene: 1. CDR3 length equals 13 residues. CDR3 bases: TGTGCCAGCAGCTCGGGACAGAACTATGGCTACACCTTC. Its protein product is CASSSGQNYGYTF.

The chain combines TRBV27 with TRBJ2-3; 9 bases fit TRBD2. The CDR3 has 15 residues. The V gene's germline CDR1 is MNHEY and CDR2 SMNVEV (reference sequence). Unmatched junction bases numbered 9, after V lost 5 bases and J lost 6 bases. This chain's CDR3 is CASSAWTSEGDTQYF. The CDR3 nucleotides are TGTGCCAGCAGTGCCTGGACTAGCGAGGGGGATACGCAGTATTTT.

The V call is TRBV24-1, the J call TRBJ1-1, with 7 bases matching TRBD1. V was pared by 3 bases and J by 3 bases, with 3 bases of the junction left unmatched. Per germline, CDR1 KGHDR and CDR2 SFDVKD. The CDR3 contains 14 residues. Here the CDR3 DNA reads TGTGCCACCAGTGATACAGGGGATTACACTGAAGCTTTCTTT. Its translation is CATSDTGDYTEAFF.

V and J are TRBV7-9 and TRBJ2-7; TRBD2 matches at 8 bases. V lost 3 bases to trimming and J lost 7 bases; unmatched junction nucleotides: 5. Germline CDR1 reads SEHNR; CDR2 reads FQNEAQ (reference sequence). The CDR3 is made up of 13 amino acids. CDR3 bases: TGTGCCAGCAGCTTTACGGGGGGGCGAGAGCAGTACTTC. This codes for CASSFTGGREQYF.

As DNA, the CDR3 is TGTGCCAGCAGCCAAGACGGGGATAGCAATCAGCCCCAGCATTTT. Residues: CASSQDGDSNQPQHF. The chain couples TRBV3-1 (or the pseudogene TRBV3-2) to TRBJ1-5; D remains ambiguous. V lost 0 bases and J lost 0, with 6 bases in between. The germline V gene encodes CDR1 LGHDT and CDR2 YNNKEL (reference sequence). The CDR3 covers 15 residues.

This clone was seen a single time. The rearrangement uses TRBV25-1 and TRBJ1-2; 9 nucleotides line up with TRBD1. The CDR3 spans 17 residues. V lost 4 bases to trimming and J lost 3 bases; unmatched junction nucleotides: 12. CDR1 and CDR2 from the germline V gene are MGHDK and SYGVNS. This CDR3 reads CASSGWTGDLPDYGYTF. The CDR3 DNA sequence: TGTGCCAGCAGTGGGTGGACAGGGGACCTCCCCGACTATGGCTACACCTTC.

This chain joins TRBV7-8 and TRBJ1-5, with a tentative D call TRBD1 (6 bases). The V end lost 0 bases, the J end lost 4 bases, and 10 bases lay between the germline ends. This CDR3 has 15 amino acids. Germline V gene sequence: CDR1 SGHVS, CDR2 FQNEAQ. In DNA form, the CDR3 reads TGTGCCAGCAGCTTAGCGCGTCAGGGGAATCAGCCCCAGCATTTT. Translated, it gives CASSLARQGNQPQHF.

The rearrangement links TRBV11-2 to TRBJ2-7; 13 bases are a match to TRBD2. The V and J ends lost 7 bases and 3 bases, in that order; junction bases with no gene match: 3. Germline V lookup: CDR1 SGHAT, CDR2 FQNNGV. This CDR3 has 14 residues. The CDR3 bases are TGTGCCAGCACAAGACTAGCGGGAGGCTACGAGCAGTACTTC. It yields the protein CASTRLAGGYEQYF.

This clone was observed a handful of times. The chain recombines TRBV5-1 with TRBJ2-7; 7 bases map to TRBD1. CDR3 size: 15 residues. CDR1 and CDR2 (germline): SGHRS, YFSETQ. J lost 2 bases, V lost 4 bases, and 9 bases had no gene match. CDR3 nucleotides: TGCGCCAGCAGCGCCGGGACAGTGGGAGCCTACGAGCAGTACTTC. It translates to CASSAGTVGAYEQYF. The full variable domain, completed using reference TRBV5-1 and TRBJ2-7, is KAGVTQTPRYLIKTRGQQVTLSCSPISGHRSVSWYQQTPGQGLQFLFEYFSETQRNKGNFPGRFSGRQFSNSRSEMNVSTLELGDSALYLCASSAGTVGAYEQYFGPGTRLTVT.

The V and J genes are TRBV2 and TRBJ2-7; a weak D match, TRBD1 (7 bases). Trimming removed 4 bases from V and 6 bases from J, with 22 bases in between. Germline V gene sequence: CDR1 SNHLY, CDR2 FYNNEI. The CDR3 is made up of 16 amino acids. This CDR3 reads CASSGQGWGLGSEQYF. The CDR3 DNA is TGTGCCAGCAGTGGACAGGGTTGGGGACTGGGGTCCGAGCAGTACTTC.

In its sample, this clone was seen a few times. The chain couples TRBV27 to TRBJ2-7; TRBD1 matches 11 bases. From germline, CDR1 is MNHEY and CDR2 SMNVEV (reference sequence). The CDR3 consists of 16 residues. V shed 2 bases and J 5 bases; nucleotides not matched to a gene: 8. The CDR3 DNA sequence: TGTGCCAGCAGTTTAGGGCTCCGGGACAGGGGGGACGAGCAGTACTTC. Its protein is CASSLGLRDRGDEQYF.

This chain uses TRBV11-2 with TRBJ2-2; no definite D call. The germline V and J ends were trimmed by 0 bases and 3 bases, with 8 bases remaining between them. The length of the CDR3 is 15 residues. Germline lookup yields CDR1 SGHAT and CDR2 FQNNGV. The CDR3 sequence: CASSLDHLHTGELFF. The CDR3 DNA follows: TGTGCCAGCAGCTTAGATCACCTACACACCGGGGAGCTGTTTTTT.

This clone was seen only once. CDR3 sequence: CASSESGGGQFF. CDR3 coding DNA: TGCGCCAGCAGTGAGTCCGGGGGGGGGCAGTTCTTC. The chain links TRBV10-2 to TRBJ2-1; 8 bases are a match to TRBD2. CDR1 and CDR2 (germline): WSHSY, SAAADI. The V gene end was trimmed by 0 bases and the J gene end by 12 bases; junction bases not matched to a gene: 1. This CDR3 has 12 residues.

The CDR3 here is CASSYTGGTQPQHF. In DNA, the CDR3 is TGTGCCAGCAGTTATACAGGGGGGACCCAGCCCCAGCATTTT. The chain links TRBV28 to TRBJ1-5; 8 nucleotides match TRBD1. The junction had 6 bases not matched to a gene; V was cut back by 4 bases and J by 7 bases. The germline CDR1 and CDR2 sequences are MDHEN and SYDVKM. The CDR3 totals 14 residues.

The chain joins TRBV28 to TRBJ2-4; D is uncertain. The CDR3 totals 13 residues. The V end lost 4 bases, the J end lost 16 bases, and 20 bases lay between the germline ends. Per germline, CDR1 MDHEN and CDR2 SYDVKM. The CDR3 bases are TGTGCCAGCAGTTCCCCAAGCCGACCGCGGCATTACTTC. It codes for CASSSPSRPRHYF.

The chain has TRBV10-2 and TRBJ2-7, with TRBD2 as a possible D gene (8 bases). The germline CDR1 and CDR2 sequences are WSHSY and SAAADI. The CDR3 contains 16 residues. V lost 3 bases, J lost 2 bases, and 17 bases lay in between. The CDR3 bases are TGCGCCAGCAGTGATTCGGGAGGGGGCAGAACCTACGAGCAGTACTTC. Amino acids: CASSDSGGGRTYEQYF.

The CDR3 region is CASSLQGVDSNQPQHF. In DNA form, the CDR3 reads TGCGCCAGCAGCTTGCAAGGGGTGGATAGCAATCAGCCCCAGCATTTT. The V call is TRBV5-1, the J call TRBJ1-5; D might be TRBD1 (5 bases). Germline CDR1 and CDR2: SGHRS and YFSETQ. The CDR3 sequence is 16 residues long. Trimming shortened V by 1 base and J by 0 bases, and 11 bases separated the two germline ends.

The chain employs TRBV9 and TRBJ2-3; D unclear. V lost 6 bases, J lost 2 bases, and 13 bases lay in between. The CDR3 totals 14 residues. CDR1 and CDR2 (germline): SGDLS, YYNGEE. The CDR3 loop reads CASTLALPTDTQYF. CDR3 DNA: TGTGCCAGCACCTTAGCCCTTCCCACAGATACGCAGTATTTT.

The chain employs TRBV18 and TRBJ1-5; D remains unclear. The germline V gene encodes CDR1 KGHSH and CDR2 LQKENI. V lost 6 bases, J lost 1 base, and 10 bases lay in between. The CDR3 extends over 14 amino acids. DNA of the CDR3: TGTGCCAGCTCGCCGGGGTGGAGCAATCAGCCCCAGCATTTT. Protein sequence: CASSPGWSNQPQHF.

This chain connects TRBV7-6 to TRBJ2-7; TRBD1 matches 7 bases. The CDR3 is 13 residues long. J lost 1 base, V lost 5 bases, and 2 bases had no gene match. CDR1 is SGHVS and CDR2 is FNYEAQ in the germline V gene. CDR3 in amino acids: CASSQTGSYEQYF. The CDR3 DNA follows: TGTGCCAGCAGCCAGACAGGGTCCTACGAGCAGTACTTC.